Following are 13 T cell receptor beta chains from one sample sequenced in a study of T cell responses to AZD1222 COVID-19 vaccine. TCRdb keeps only in-frame clones here, not all; method: immunoSEQ multiplex PCR. The sample includes some 30,000 clones, approximately 86% seen only once; the top ten take approximately 6.5%. Specimen: peripheral blood, collected on day 0 of AZD1222 vaccination. The source of these receptors is an adult in good health.

This chain uses TRBV10-3 with TRBJ2-7, with 7 bases identical to TRBD1. Germline lookup yields CDR1 ENHRY and CDR2 SYGVKD. The CDR3 has 14 residues. The junction had 3 bases not matched to a gene; V was cut back by 2 bases and J by 2 bases. CDR3 sequence (DNA): TGTGCCATCAGTGAGGGACAGGTCACCTACGAGCAGTACTTC. Its protein product is CAISEGQVTYEQYF.

This clone was detected once. The chain carries TRBV19 and TRBJ1-5; D gene uncertain. In germline, CDR1 is LNHDA, CDR2 SQIVND (reference sequence). V shed 2 bases and J shed 6 bases, with 8 bases lying between them. The CDR3 contains 13 residues. CDR3 amino acids: CASSISGGQPQHF. DNA for the CDR3: TGTGCCAGTAGTATATCTGGAGGTCAGCCCCAGCATTTT.

V and J are TRBV6-2 or TRBV6-3 and TRBJ2-7, with 7 bases fitting TRBD1. V lost 6 bases, J lost 3 bases, and 8 bases stayed unmatched. The CDR3 length is 14 residues. The germline V gene encodes CDR1 MNHEY and CDR2 SVGEGT. CDR3 sequence reads: CASSPGQLLYEQYF. CDR3 bases: TGTGCCAGCAGCCCGGGACAGCTTCTCTACGAGCAGTACTTC.

The V gene is TRBV28, the J gene TRBJ1-4; possible D gene TRBD1, 5 bases. With 4 bases removed from V and 5 bases from J, the gap between germline ends came to 14 bases. The CDR3 loop spans 15 amino acids. Germline values: CDR1 MDHEN, CDR2 SYDVKM. CDR3: CASSSRVEGNEKLFF. The DNA of the CDR3 is TGTGCCAGCAGTTCCAGGGTGGAGGGGAATGAAAAACTGTTTTTT.

The chain uses TRBV27 and TRBJ1-5; no firm D call. Per the germline V gene, CDR1 is MNHEY and CDR2 is SMNVEV (reference sequence). The CDR3 extends over 14 amino acids. V gave up 5 bases and J gave up 7 bases, with 15 bases separating them. As DNA, the CDR3 is TGTGCCAGCAGTCCCCGAGTGGCGGGCCAGCCCCAGCATTTT. It specifies CASSPRVAGQPQHF.

The chain has TRBV6-5 and TRBJ2-7, with D perhaps matching TRBD1 (5 bases). Germline V lookup: CDR1 MNHEY, CDR2 SVGAGI. Trimming removed 6 bases at V and 3 bases at J, with 18 bases between. CDR3 size: 15 residues. The CDR3 DNA reads as TGTGCCAGCAGCCAAACTCTGACAGCAGGCTACGAGCAGTACTTC. This gives the protein CASSQTLTAGYEQYF.

The chain carries TRBV28 and TRBJ1-2, with D possibly matching TRBD1 (5 bases). The V gene lost 6 bases and the J gene lost 7 bases, with 18 bases spanning the gap. This CDR3 comprises 14 residues. Germline values: CDR1 MDHEN, CDR2 SYDVKM. This CDR3 is CASRLGWAGGGYTF. The CDR3 DNA is TGTGCCAGCAGGCTAGGGTGGGCTGGGGGTGGCTACACCTTC.

This chain uses TRBV9 with TRBJ1-5, with 10 bases lining up with TRBD1. CDR1 is SGDLS, CDR2 YYNGEE, per germline. V gave up 4 bases and J gave up 6 bases; unmatched junction bases: 4. The CDR3 runs to 14 residues. CDR3 region: CASSRGQGSQPQHF. In DNA form, the CDR3 reads TGTGCCAGCAGCAGGGGACAGGGGAGTCAGCCCCAGCATTTT.

This chain uses TRBV29-1 with TRBJ2-3, with TRBD1 identical over 10 bases. The V segment lost 4 bases and the J segment 3 bases; nucleotides outside the gene matches: 1. Germline V lookup: CDR1 SQVTM, CDR2 ANQGSEA. The CDR3 loop spans 13 amino acids. CDR3 region: CSVGTGGTDTQYF. CDR3 in DNA: TGCAGCGTTGGGACAGGGGGTACAGATACGCAGTATTTT.

The chain recombines TRBV6-1 with TRBJ1-1; tentatively, D is TRBD1 (5 bases). Germline-derived CDR1 and CDR2 are MNHNS and SASEGT. The V gene lost 2 bases and the J gene lost 6 bases, with 10 bases spanning the gap. The CDR3 runs 13 residues. CDR3 in amino acids: CASSEQGGAEAFF. CDR3 DNA: TGTGCCAGCAGTGAACAGGGAGGTGCTGAAGCTTTCTTT.

The chain has TRBV19 and TRBJ1-2; possible D gene TRBD1, 5 bases. Germline values: CDR1 LNHDA, CDR2 SQIVND (reference sequence). V lost 6 bases to trimming and J lost 0 bases, with 14 bases between them. The CDR3 spans 15 residues. The CDR3 protein is CASRPLTGANYGYTF. CDR3 bases: TGTGCCAGTAGACCCCTCACAGGAGCTAACTATGGCTACACCTTC.

This clone was observed once. The gene calls are TRBV19 and TRBJ1-5; no clear D. This CDR3 comprises 15 residues. Germline assignment: CDR1 LNHDA and CDR2 SQIVND (reference sequence). V gave up 7 bases and J gave up 0 bases, with 13 bases separating them. The CDR3 loop reads CASTPWRNSNQPQHF. DNA of the CDR3: TGTGCCAGTACCCCTTGGCGGAATAGCAATCAGCCCCAGCATTTT. Full variable domain (rest looked up from reference TRBV19 and TRBJ1-5): DGGITQSPKYLFRKEGQNVTLSCEQNLNHDAMYWYRQDPGQGLRLIYYSQIVNDFQKGDIAEGYSVSREKKESFPLTVTSAQKNPTAFYLCASTPWRNSNQPQHFGDGTRLSIL.

The genes are TRBV28 and TRBJ2-7, with TRBD1 identical over 7 bases. CDR3 length: 14 amino acids. The V segment lost 8 bases and the J segment 0 bases; nucleotides outside the gene matches: 7. Germline V CDR1 and CDR2: MDHEN, SYDVKM. CDR3 amino acids: CASSIRQGSYEQYF. CDR3 sequence (DNA): TGTGCCAGCTCCATCCGACAGGGCTCCTACGAGCAGTACTTC.